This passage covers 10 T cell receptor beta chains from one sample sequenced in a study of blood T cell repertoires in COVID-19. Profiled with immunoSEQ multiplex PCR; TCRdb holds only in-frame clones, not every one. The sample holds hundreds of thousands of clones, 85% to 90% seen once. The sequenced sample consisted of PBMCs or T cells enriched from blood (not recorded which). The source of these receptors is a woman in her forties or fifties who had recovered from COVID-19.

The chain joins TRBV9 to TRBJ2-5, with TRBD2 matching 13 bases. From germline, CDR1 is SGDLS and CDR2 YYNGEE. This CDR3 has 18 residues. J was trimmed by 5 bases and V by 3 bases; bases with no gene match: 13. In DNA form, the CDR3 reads TGTGCCAGCAGCGACCCACACGAGGGACTAGCGGGGCGCGAGACCCAGTACTTC. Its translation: CASSDPHEGLAGRETQYF.

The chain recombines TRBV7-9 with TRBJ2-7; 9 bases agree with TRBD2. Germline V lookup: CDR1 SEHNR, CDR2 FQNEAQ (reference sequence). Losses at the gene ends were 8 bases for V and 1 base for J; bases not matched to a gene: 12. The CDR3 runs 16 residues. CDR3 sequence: CASLRAGTSLSYEQYF. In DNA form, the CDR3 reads TGTGCCAGCCTTCGTGCCGGGACTAGCTTATCCTACGAGCAGTACTTC.

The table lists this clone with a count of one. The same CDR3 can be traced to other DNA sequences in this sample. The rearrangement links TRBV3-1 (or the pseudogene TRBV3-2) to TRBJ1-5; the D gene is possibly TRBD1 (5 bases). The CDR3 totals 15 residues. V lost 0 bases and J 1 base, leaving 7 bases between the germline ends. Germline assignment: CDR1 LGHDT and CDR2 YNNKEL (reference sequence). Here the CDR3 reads CASSQESGSNQPQHF. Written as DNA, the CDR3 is TGTGCCAGCAGCCAAGAATCAGGGAGCAATCAGCCCCAGCATTTT.

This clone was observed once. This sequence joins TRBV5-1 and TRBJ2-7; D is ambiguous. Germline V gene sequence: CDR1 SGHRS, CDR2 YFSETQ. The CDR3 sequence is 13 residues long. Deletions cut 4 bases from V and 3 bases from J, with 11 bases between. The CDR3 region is CASSPLSGYEQYF. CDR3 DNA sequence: TGCGCCAGCAGCCCTCTTTCGGGCTACGAGCAGTACTTC.

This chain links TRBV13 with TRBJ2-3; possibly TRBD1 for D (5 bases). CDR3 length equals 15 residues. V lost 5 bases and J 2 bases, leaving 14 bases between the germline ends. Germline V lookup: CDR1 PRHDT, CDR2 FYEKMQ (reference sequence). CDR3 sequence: CASSPQGAITDTQYF. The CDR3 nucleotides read TGTGCCAGCAGCCCTCAGGGTGCCATCACAGATACGCAGTATTTT.

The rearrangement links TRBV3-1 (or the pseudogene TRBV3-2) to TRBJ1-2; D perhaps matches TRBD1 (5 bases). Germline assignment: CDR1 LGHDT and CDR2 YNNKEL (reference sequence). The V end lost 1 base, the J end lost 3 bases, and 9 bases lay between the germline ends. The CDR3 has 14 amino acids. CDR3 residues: CASSQVGTDYGYTF. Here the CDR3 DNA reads TGTGCCAGCAGCCAAGTCGGGACTGACTATGGCTACACCTTC.

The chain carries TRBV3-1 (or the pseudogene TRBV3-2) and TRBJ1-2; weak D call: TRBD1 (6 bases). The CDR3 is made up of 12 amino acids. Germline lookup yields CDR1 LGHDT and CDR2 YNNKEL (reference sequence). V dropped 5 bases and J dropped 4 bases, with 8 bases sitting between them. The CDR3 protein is CASSVRGYGYTF. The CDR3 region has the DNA TGTGCCAGCAGCGTCAGGGGCTATGGCTACACCTTC.

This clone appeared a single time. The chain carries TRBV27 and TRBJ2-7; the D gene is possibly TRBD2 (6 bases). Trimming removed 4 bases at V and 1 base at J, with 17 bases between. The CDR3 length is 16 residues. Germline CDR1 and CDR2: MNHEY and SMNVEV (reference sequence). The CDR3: CASSSQGLAPSYEQYF. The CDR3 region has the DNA TGTGCCAGCAGTTCTCAGGGTCTAGCGCCATCCTACGAGCAGTACTTC.

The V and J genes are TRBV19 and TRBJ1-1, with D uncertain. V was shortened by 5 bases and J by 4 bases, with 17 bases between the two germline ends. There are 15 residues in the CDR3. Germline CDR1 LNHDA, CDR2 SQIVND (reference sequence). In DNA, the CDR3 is TGTGCCAGTAGTCCAGAGCGCCATGAGGGCACTGAAGCTTTCTTT. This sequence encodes CASSPERHEGTEAFF.

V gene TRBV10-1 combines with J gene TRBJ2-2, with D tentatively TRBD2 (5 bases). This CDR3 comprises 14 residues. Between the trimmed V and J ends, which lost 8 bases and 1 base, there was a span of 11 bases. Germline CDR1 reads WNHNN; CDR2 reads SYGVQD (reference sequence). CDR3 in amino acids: CASEGTMNTGELFF. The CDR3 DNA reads TGCGCCAGCGAGGGAACAATGAACACCGGGGAGCTGTTTTTT.